This entry concerns a single T cell receptor (beta chain). The antigen remains unidentified. The data originate from a study of naive and memory T cell subsets. CD4 T cells were positively selected, then CD8 T cells from the CD4-negative fraction. Both TRBC1 and TRBC2 were covered by a beta constant-region primer of two equimolar oligonucleotides. Ligated cDNA was amplified by four rounds of PCR with nested alpha and beta constant-region primers and SP2. A 12-nucleotide UMI and the SP2 primer were added to the cDNA 3' end by oligonucleotide ligation. TCRdb used MiXCR to reprocess the UMI-ligation and nested PCR reads, holding one entry per CDR3 protein. The sample records 120,000 or so distinct CDR3 sequences, just over 35% being singletons. Trimming shortened V by 1 base and J by 4 bases, and 20 bases separated the two germline ends. Germline assignment: CDR1 SGHVS and CDR2 FQNEAQ. This CDR3 comprises 18 residues.

General observations from the study: In naive cells, over 90% of TCR sequences were seen only once. Clonotypes here are unpaired alpha or beta chain sequences.

The receptor comes from a human donor in good health. The chain couples TRBV7-8 to TRBJ2-1; tentatively, D is TRBD2 (6 bases). The sequencing sample was made of central memory CD4+ T cells from blood. The CDR3 DNA is TGTGCCAGCAGCTTAGTGGCGGAACCGGGACTCCGATACAATGAGCAGTTCTTC. Its protein product is CASSLVAEPGLRYNEQFF.